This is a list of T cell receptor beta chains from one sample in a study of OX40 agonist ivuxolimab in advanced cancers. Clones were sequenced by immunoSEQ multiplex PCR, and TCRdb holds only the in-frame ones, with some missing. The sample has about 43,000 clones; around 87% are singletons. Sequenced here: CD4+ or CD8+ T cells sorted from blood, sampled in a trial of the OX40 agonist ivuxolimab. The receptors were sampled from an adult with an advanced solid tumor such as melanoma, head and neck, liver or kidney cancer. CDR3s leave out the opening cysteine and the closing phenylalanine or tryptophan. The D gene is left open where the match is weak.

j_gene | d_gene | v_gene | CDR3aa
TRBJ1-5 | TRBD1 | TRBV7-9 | ASSLSAGGYQPQH
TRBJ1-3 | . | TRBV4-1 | ASSQDGRQGRAGNTIY
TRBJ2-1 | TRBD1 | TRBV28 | ASSPGGPPNNEQF
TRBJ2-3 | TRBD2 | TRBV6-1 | ASTKGRGTDTQY
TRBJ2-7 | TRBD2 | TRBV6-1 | ASGQRGSYEQY
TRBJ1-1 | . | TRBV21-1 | ASSTPSTENTEAF
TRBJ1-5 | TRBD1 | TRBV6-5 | ASSPRQGNQPQH
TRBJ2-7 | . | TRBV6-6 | ASSPGRYEQY
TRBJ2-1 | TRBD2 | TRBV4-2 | ASSPGLAVGNEQF
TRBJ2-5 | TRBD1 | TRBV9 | ASSVRQGEETQY
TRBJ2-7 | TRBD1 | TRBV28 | ASRTTGQGLFYEQY
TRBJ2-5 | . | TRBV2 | AVSGPQETQY
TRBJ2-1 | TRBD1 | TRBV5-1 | ASSPDRVSYNEQF
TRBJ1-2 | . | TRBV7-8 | ASSLEWDGYT
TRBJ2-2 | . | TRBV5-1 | ASRGGGTANTGELF
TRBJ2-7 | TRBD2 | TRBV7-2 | ASSKQVGGTREQY
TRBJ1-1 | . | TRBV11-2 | ASSSRTRNTEAF
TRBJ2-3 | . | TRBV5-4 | ASSRTSSSTDTQY
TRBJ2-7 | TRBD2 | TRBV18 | ASSPAVSGGPYEQY
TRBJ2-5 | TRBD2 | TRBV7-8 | ASSPGTSVETQY
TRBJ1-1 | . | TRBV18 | ASSPGGYEAF
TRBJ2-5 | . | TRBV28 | ANLRETQY
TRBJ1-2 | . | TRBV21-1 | ASPRTGGYT
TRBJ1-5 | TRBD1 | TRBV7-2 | ASSWGQLSNQPQH
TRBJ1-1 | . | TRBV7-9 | ASSLRTERNTEAF
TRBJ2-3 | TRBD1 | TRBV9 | ASSVGAGTGGGDTQY
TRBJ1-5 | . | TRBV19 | ASSISNNQPQH
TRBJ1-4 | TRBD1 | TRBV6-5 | ASKSGTDNEKLF
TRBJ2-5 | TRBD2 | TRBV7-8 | ASSPIVASGQETQY
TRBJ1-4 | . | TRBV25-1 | ASSDPRGRGGEKLF
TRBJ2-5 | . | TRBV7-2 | ASSTPVGQTQY
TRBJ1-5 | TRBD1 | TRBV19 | ASSVRDRGNQPQH
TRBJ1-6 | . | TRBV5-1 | ASSLRQDSYNSPLH
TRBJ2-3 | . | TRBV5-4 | ASSLDYRSTDTQY
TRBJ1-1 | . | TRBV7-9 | ASSFDSSVGTEAF
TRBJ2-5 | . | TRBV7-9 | ASSLGTAGRETQY
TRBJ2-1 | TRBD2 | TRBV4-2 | ASSPGTSGGSDEQF
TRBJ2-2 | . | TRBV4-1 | ASSQGQGLNTGELF
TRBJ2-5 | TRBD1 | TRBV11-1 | ASRGGPGQGVTETQY
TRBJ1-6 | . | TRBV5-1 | ASSLESVNSPLH